The rows below give T cell receptor beta chains drawn from one sample of a study of graft-versus-host responses after intestinal transplantation. The antigens these receptors bind are not known. Using immunoSEQ multiplex PCR, the repertoire was profiled, and TCRdb retains in-frame clones only, with some absent. The sample comprises about 27,000 clones, over 80% of which are singletons, and 0.55% to 0.8% rests with the top ten. This specimen consisted of unstimulated CD4+ T cells sorted from spleen or lymph node cells, obtained before intestinal transplant. The receptors come from a human donor who received an intestinal transplant. Both conserved end residues are part of each CDR3. D genes are given only for firm matches.

d_gene	v_gene	j_gene	CDR3aa
TRBD2	TRBV5-4	TRBJ2-4	CASSLPSGKGAKNIQYF
TRBD1	TRBV19	TRBJ2-3	CASSQRTGVNTDTQYF
.	TRBV28	TRBJ2-7	CASNPGLSEQYF
.	TRBV29-1	TRBJ1-2	CSVKPRGDGYTF
TRBD1	TRBV7-8	TRBJ2-7	CASSLRGQGAKSYEQYF
.	TRBV6-6	TRBJ1-4	CASSYGRTNEKLFF
TRBD1	TRBV6-1	TRBJ1-5	CASSEALRDRGRNNQPQHF
TRBD1	TRBV5-6	TRBJ2-1	CASSLVGTGANEQFF
.	TRBV4-2	TRBJ2-5	CASSQDGRDETQYF
.	TRBV30	TRBJ1-5	CAWAPGRLNQPQHF
.	TRBV5-4	TRBJ2-3	CASSLLTSTDTQYF
TRBD1	TRBV5-6	TRBJ2-5	CASRLTGVGRTQYF
TRBD1	TRBV4-1	TRBJ1-3	CASSPYGTASSGNTIYF
TRBD2	TRBV7-9	TRBJ2-5	CASSLGTSGLETQYF
.	TRBV5-4	TRBJ2-3	CASSLLGGDTQYF
TRBD2	TRBV30	TRBJ2-1	CAWSDTGTSGRNEQFF